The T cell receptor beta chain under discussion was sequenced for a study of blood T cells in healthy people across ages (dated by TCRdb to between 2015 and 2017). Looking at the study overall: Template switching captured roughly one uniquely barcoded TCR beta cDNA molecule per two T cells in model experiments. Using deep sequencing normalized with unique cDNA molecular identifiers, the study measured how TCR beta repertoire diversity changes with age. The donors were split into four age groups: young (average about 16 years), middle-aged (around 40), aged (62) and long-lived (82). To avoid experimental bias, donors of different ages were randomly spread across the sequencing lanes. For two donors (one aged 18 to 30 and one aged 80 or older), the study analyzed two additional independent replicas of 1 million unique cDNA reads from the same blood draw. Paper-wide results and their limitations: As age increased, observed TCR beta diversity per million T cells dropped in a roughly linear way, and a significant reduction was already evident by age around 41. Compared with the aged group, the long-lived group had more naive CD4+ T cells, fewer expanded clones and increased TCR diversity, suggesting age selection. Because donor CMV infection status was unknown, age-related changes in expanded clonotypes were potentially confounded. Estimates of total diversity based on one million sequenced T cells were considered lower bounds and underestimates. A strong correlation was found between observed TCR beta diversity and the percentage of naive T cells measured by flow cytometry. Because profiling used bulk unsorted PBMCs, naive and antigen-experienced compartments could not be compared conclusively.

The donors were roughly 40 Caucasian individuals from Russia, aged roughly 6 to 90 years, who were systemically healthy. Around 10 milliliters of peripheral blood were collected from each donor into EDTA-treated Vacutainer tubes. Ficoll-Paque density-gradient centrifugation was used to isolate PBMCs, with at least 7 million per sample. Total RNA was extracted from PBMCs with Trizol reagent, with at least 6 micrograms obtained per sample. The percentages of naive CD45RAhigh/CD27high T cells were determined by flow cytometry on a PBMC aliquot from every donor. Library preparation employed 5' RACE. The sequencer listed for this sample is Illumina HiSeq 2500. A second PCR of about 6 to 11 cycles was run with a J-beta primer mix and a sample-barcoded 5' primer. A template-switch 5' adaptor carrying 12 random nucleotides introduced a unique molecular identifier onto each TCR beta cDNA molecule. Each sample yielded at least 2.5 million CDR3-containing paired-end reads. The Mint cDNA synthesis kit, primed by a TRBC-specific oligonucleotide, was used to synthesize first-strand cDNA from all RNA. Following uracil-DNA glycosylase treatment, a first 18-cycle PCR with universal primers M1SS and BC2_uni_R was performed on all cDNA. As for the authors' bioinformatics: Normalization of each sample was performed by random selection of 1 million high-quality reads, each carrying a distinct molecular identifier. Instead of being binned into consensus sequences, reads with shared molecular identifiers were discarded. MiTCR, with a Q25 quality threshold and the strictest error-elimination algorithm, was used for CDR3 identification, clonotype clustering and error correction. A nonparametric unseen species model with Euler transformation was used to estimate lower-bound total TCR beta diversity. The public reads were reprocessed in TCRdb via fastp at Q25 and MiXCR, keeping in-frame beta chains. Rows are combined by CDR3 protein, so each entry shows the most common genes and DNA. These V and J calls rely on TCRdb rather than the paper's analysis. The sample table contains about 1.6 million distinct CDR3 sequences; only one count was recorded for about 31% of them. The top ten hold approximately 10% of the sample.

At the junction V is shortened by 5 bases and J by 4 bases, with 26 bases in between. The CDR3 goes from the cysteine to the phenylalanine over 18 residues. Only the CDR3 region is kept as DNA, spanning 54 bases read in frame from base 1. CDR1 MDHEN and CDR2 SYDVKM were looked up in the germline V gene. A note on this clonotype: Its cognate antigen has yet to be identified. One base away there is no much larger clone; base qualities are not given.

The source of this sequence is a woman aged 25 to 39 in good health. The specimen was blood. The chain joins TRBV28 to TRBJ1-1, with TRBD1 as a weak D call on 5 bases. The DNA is TGTGCCAGCAGTCCCCAAGGCAGGGTATTTCGGGAGGGCACTGAAGCTTTCTTT. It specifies CASSPQGRVFREGTEAFF.